This note documents a single TCR beta chain sequence. TCRdb's table, derived via immunoSEQ multiplex PCR, lists solely in-frame clones and lacks some. Of around 48,000 clones in the sample, roughly 90% were seen once. This specimen comes from a study of T cell changes during pregnancy in multiple sclerosis. This sample comprised CD8+ T cells from peripheral blood mononuclear cells, obtained before pregnancy. This receptor was taken from a female donor with multiple sclerosis, enrolled in a pregnancy study.

As DNA, the CDR3 is TGCGCCAGCAGCCAAGACCGGGGGGGACAAGAGACCCAGTACTTC. It yields the protein CASSQDRGGQETQYF. The chain links TRBV4-3 to TRBJ2-5; 8 bases match TRBD2. Germline V gene lookup returns CDR1 LGHNA and CDR2 YSLEER. The CDR3 sequence is 15 residues long. The V and J ends lost 0 bases and 2 bases, in that order; junction bases with no gene match: 2.